This T cell receptor (beta chain) is drawn from a study of blood T cell repertoires in COVID-19 (TCRdb year 2020). With respect to the entire study: Samples covering the acute and convalescent phases of COVID-19 were provided by collaborators in the United States, Italy and Spain. A freely available public database, intended as a resource for researchers studying the immune response to SARS-CoV-2, is where the repertoires were released. The dataset comprised deeply sampled blood TCRbeta repertoires from subjects exposed to, actively infected with, or recovered from COVID-19. The prospective study material was composed of cDNA or gDNA derived from T cells, B-cell-depleted T cells, or PBMCs. A de-identified subject ID, COVID-19 status, age in years and sex were almost always included in the sample metadata. HLA class I and class II types, where available, came from metadata supplied by the sample provider rather than from assay-based typing. The samples were drawn from the first 160 participants of the ongoing ImmuneRACE study and from over a thousand subjects provided by 6 global collaborators. What the research found in general, with its limitations: Clinical and demographic metadata were provided uncurated, with the amount varying by source and participant.

About this clone itself: The antigen this receptor binds is unknown. One base away there is no much larger clone; base qualities are not given.

TCRbeta CDR3 regions were amplified from genomic DNA using the immunoSEQ Assay, a bias-controlled multiplex PCR. In the paper's pipeline: The number of nucleated cells in each sample was estimated by amplification of reference gene primers within the assay. To quantify the absolute abundance of each unique TCRbeta CDR3 rearrangement, sequence reads were collapsed and filtered. For each sample, productive Simpson clonality was calculated as the square root of Simpson's diversity index over productive rearrangements. This immuneACCESS table, as held by TCRdb, lists in-frame sequences with V and J called but not all clones. Of the missing ones, under half trace to an unresolved V gene in checked studies; the others have no known cause. Clone size and V and J calls were adopted from that table, with D and trimming inferred from the DNA. The sample includes some 220,000 clones, with 84% observed a single time. The top ten clonotypes cover 9.7% of the sample.

Each collaborating institution followed its own protocols to collect whole blood in K2EDTA tubes. For TCRbeta analysis, collaborators shipped samples as frozen whole blood, isolated PBMCs, or DNA extracted from either of those sample types. The sequenced material came from peripheral blood. This receptor was taken from a man aged 50 or older with active or convalescent COVID-19.

The nucleotide sequence reads as follows: TGTGCCAGCACCACCGGGACAGGGGCCGAGCAGTACTTC. The encoded protein is CASTTGTGAEQYF. The V and J genes are TRBV25-1 and TRBJ2-7; 10 bases in between match TRBD1. Relative to germline, V is missing 7 bases and J is missing 6 bases, with 6 bases of the junction outside any gene match. The CDR3 numbers 13 residues from cysteine through phenylalanine. Only the CDR3 portion is preserved as DNA: 39 bases, with reading frame beginning at the first base. The germline V gene yields MGHDK for CDR1 and SYGVNS for CDR2.